This T cell receptor (beta chain) appears in the sequencing data of a study of T cell changes during pregnancy in multiple sclerosis. Trimming removed 4 bases from V and 5 bases from J, with 9 bases in between. The CDR3 has 13 amino acids. The germline V gene encodes CDR1 SGHRS and CDR2 YFSETQ. TCRdb's copy holds only in-frame clones and misses some; the assay was immunoSEQ multiplex PCR. The repertoire holds over 50,000 clones, with about 92% as singletons. This specimen was CD4+ T cells from peripheral blood mononuclear cells, taken after pregnancy. The TCR comes from a female donor with multiple sclerosis, enrolled in a pregnancy study. The rearrangement links TRBV5-1 to TRBJ2-2; D call uncertain. CDR3 sequence (DNA): TGCGCCAGCAGCCGCGACTGGACCGGGGAGCTGTTTTTT. Amino acid sequence: CASSRDWTGELFF.